Listed here are 27 T cell receptor beta chains from one sample, sequenced in a study of blood T cell repertoires in COVID-19. Here immunoSEQ multiplex PCR was the method, and the copy in TCRdb shows in-frame clones only, minus some. The repertoire holds roughly 49,000 clones, with just over 90% as singletons. Input material: peripheral blood. The receptor source for this set is a man aged 60-69 years with COVID-19, enrolled during active disease.

In nucleotides, the CDR3 is TGTGCCAGCAGCCCCCACGCGGGAGTCTCCTACGAGCAGTACTTC. It codes for CASSPHAGVSYEQYF. This chain uses TRBV28 with TRBJ2-7, with TRBD2 matching 7 bases. The germline gives CDR1 MDHEN, CDR2 SYDVKM. With V trimmed by 6 bases and J by 0 bases, 8 bases remained unmatched. The CDR3 is made up of 15 amino acids. Full variable domain (outside the CDR3, taken from reference TRBV28 and TRBJ2-7): DVKVTQSSRYLVKRTGEKVFLECVQDMDHENMFWYRQDPGLGLRLIYFSYDVKMKEKGDIPEGYSVSREKKERFSLILESASTNQTSMYLCASSPHAGVSYEQYFGPGTRLTVT.

This clone was counted a single time. The chain has TRBV5-6 and TRBJ1-4, with 7 nucleotides matching TRBD1. The CDR3 sequence is 16 residues long. V lost 0 bases to trimming and J lost 5 bases; unmatched junction nucleotides: 7. Germline CDR1 reads SGHDT; CDR2 reads YYEEEE. The CDR3 is CASSLGAGTENEKLFF. CDR3 sequence (DNA): TGTGCCAGCAGCTTGGGGGCCGGGACAGAGAATGAAAAACTGTTTTTT.

The V call is TRBV9, the J call TRBJ1-6; the match to TRBD1 covers 7 bases. The CDR3 spans 16 residues. J gave up 10 bases and V 3 bases, and 13 bases lay outside the gene matches. The V gene's germline CDR1 is SGDLS and CDR2 YYNGEE. The CDR3 is CASSALGQAAGSPLHF. The CDR3 DNA reads as TGTGCCAGCAGCGCCCTCGGACAGGCTGCCGGCTCACCCCTCCACTTT.

The rearrangement uses TRBV19 and TRBJ2-2; D may be TRBD1 (6 bases). With 6 bases removed from V and 5 bases from J, the gap between germline ends came to 22 bases. CDR1 is LNHDA, CDR2 SQIVND, per germline (reference sequence). CDR3 length equals 17 residues. DNA of the CDR3: TGTGCCAGTAGCCCCGATACAGGGACCCTCTGGACCGGGGAGCTGTTTTTT. Its translation is CASSPDTGTLWTGELFF.

V usage is TRBV4-3 and J usage is TRBJ1-5, with D hard to call. The V gene's germline CDR1 is LGHNA and CDR2 YSLEER. V shed 0 bases and J shed 4 bases, with 10 bases lying between them. The CDR3 covers 15 residues. CDR3: CASSQERMANQPQHF. In nucleotides, the CDR3 is TGCGCCAGCAGCCAAGAGAGGATGGCGAATCAGCCCCAGCATTTT.

The V and J genes are TRBV5-1 and TRBJ1-2; D remains unclear. CDR1 and CDR2 from the germline V gene are SGHRS and YFSETQ. This CDR3 is built from 14 residues. Trimming removed 0 bases at V and 7 bases at J, with 13 bases between. The CDR3 here is CASSLDGAVGGYTF. Written as DNA, the CDR3 is TGCGCCAGCAGCTTGGATGGAGCGGTGGGTGGCTACACCTTC.

The chain is built from TRBV19 and TRBJ1-1, with a weak D call TRBD1 (5 bases). CDR3 length: 14 amino acids. Germline loops: CDR1 LNHDA, CDR2 SQIVND (reference sequence). V was trimmed by 3 bases and J by 0 bases, leaving 8 bases between them. For the CDR3, the DNA is TGTGCCAGTAGTATGGGGCAGATGAACACTGAAGCTTTCTTT. Its translation is CASSMGQMNTEAFF. Full variable domain (missing parts from reference TRBV19 and TRBJ1-1): DGGITQSPKYLFRKEGQNVTLSCEQNLNHDAMYWYRQDPGQGLRLIYYSQIVNDFQKGDIAEGYSVSREKKESFPLTVTSAQKNPTAFYLCASSMGQMNTEAFFGQGTRLTVV.

The J gene is TRBJ1-1, the V gene TRBV5-4; the D gene is possibly TRBD1 (5 bases). The V gene's germline CDR1 is SGHNT and CDR2 YYREEE (reference sequence). V was pared by 0 bases and J by 1 base, with 7 bases between. The CDR3 has 14 amino acids. DNA of the CDR3: TGTGCCAGCAGCTTGGACCAGGGGAACACTGAAGCTTTCTTT. Translation gives CASSLDQGNTEAFF.

This clone occurred once. The rearrangement joins TRBV29-1 to TRBJ2-1, with D maybe TRBD1 (6 bases). V was shortened by 6 bases and J by 3 bases, with 15 bases between the two germline ends. The V gene's germline CDR1 is SQVTM and CDR2 ANQGSEA. This CDR3 comprises 14 residues. The CDR3 nucleotides are TGCAGCGTACTCCGGGACACCGACTACAATGAGCAGTTCTTC. Translation gives CSVLRDTDYNEQFF.

The gene calls are TRBV11-2 and TRBJ2-7, with 12 bases matching TRBD2. CDR1 SGHAT and CDR2 FQNNGV come from the germline V gene. With 5 bases clipped from V and 4 bases from J, the junction kept 6 bases outside the gene matches. The CDR3 is 15 amino acids. CDR3 loop: CASSQASGRAYEQYF. Written as DNA, the CDR3 is TGTGCCAGCAGCCAGGCTAGCGGGAGGGCTTACGAGCAGTACTTC. Combining the CDR3 with reference TRBV11-2 and TRBJ2-7 gives the whole variable domain EAGVAQSPRYKIIEKRQSVAFWCNPISGHATLYWYQQILGQGPKLLIQFQNNGVVDDSQLPKDRFSAERLKGVDSTLKIQPAKLEDSAVYLCASSQASGRAYEQYFGPGTRLTVT.

The chain uses TRBV19 and TRBJ2-7; 12 bases line up with TRBD2. Trimming took 5 bases from V and 4 from J; bases not matched to a gene: 3. The CDR3 consists of 14 residues. Germline lookup yields CDR1 LNHDA and CDR2 SQIVND (reference sequence). CDR3 loop: CASSSGTSGYEQYF. In DNA, the CDR3 is TGTGCCAGTAGTTCCGGGACTAGCGGGTACGAGCAGTACTTC.

This chain links TRBV19 with TRBJ1-2, with D maybe TRBD1 (6 bases). Per germline, CDR1 LNHDA and CDR2 SQIVND (reference sequence). V was cut by 5 bases and J by 8 bases, with 12 bases left in between. The length of the CDR3 is 12 residues. The CDR3 DNA sequence: TGTGCCAGTAGTCCAAGGACAGTCGGCTACACCTTC. Encoded protein: CASSPRTVGYTF.

This sequence joins TRBV6-2 or TRBV6-3 and TRBJ1-2; 7 positions match TRBD1. There are 13 residues in the CDR3. In germline, CDR1 is MNHEY, CDR2 SVGEGT. Trimming took 2 bases from V and 8 from J; bases not matched to a gene: 5. CDR3 DNA: TGTGCCAGCAGTTACGACAGGGCGAAGGGCTACACCTTC. Translation gives CASSYDRAKGYTF.

V and J are TRBV10-3 and TRBJ1-1; 12 nucleotides match TRBD1. V lost 2 bases to trimming and J lost 0 bases; unmatched junction nucleotides: 4. CDR1 ENHRY and CDR2 SYGVKD come from the germline V gene. This CDR3 contains 17 residues. DNA of the CDR3: TGTGCCATCAGTGAGCGGGACAGGGGGCTGATGAACACTGAAGCTTTCTTT. Residues: CAISERDRGLMNTEAFF.

The J gene is TRBJ2-7, the V gene TRBV5-1, with TRBD2 as a possible D gene (6 bases). The CDR3 length is 15 residues. V was clipped by 4 bases and J by 4 bases, with 18 bases between them. Per the germline V gene, CDR1 is SGHRS and CDR2 is YFSETQ. For the CDR3, the DNA is TGCGCCAGCAGCGCGGATTCCGGGACTCTGTACGAGCAGTACTTC. This codes for CASSADSGTLYEQYF.

V usage is TRBV20-1 and J usage is TRBJ2-5, with D unresolved. The germline V gene has CDR1 DFQATT and CDR2 SNEGSKA (reference sequence). This CDR3 is built from 11 residues. The V end was cut by 3 bases, the J end by 5 bases, with 7 bases between. CDR3 nucleotides: TGCAGTGCTAGTCAGTTGGAGACCCAGTACTTC. Translation gives CSASQLETQYF.

This clone was recorded once. The J gene is TRBJ1-6, the V gene TRBV7-2, with a weak D call TRBD1 (5 bases). V shed 0 bases and J shed 6 bases, with 9 bases lying between them. CDR1 is SGHTA and CDR2 is FQGNSA in the germline V gene. The CDR3 covers 15 residues. CDR3 coding DNA: TGTGCCAGCAGCTTAGCGGGGCGCTTTAATTCACCCCTCCACTTT. Residues: CASSLAGRFNSPLHF.

This chain links TRBV28 with TRBJ1-2; unclear D gene. The CDR3 runs 12 residues. Germline values: CDR1 MDHEN, CDR2 SYDVKM. Deletions cut 6 bases from V and 1 base from J, with 6 bases between. CDR3 in amino acids: CASREVNYGYTF. The CDR3 nucleotides read TGTGCCAGCAGGGAGGTTAACTATGGCTACACCTTC.

This chain uses TRBV6-5 with TRBJ1-2; no clear D. Germline loops: CDR1 MNHEY, CDR2 SVGAGI. V was shortened by 6 bases and J by 4 bases, with 12 bases between the two germline ends. The CDR3 has 13 amino acids. The CDR3: CASSSGAIYGYTF. The CDR3 DNA reads TGTGCCAGCAGCTCAGGCGCGATCTATGGCTACACCTTC.

The chain has TRBV6-4 and TRBJ1-1; D ambiguous. The CDR3 covers 13 residues. The ends were cut back, 0 bases at V and 4 bases at J, with 6 bases in the middle. The germline CDR1 and CDR2 sequences are MRHNA and SNTAGT. The CDR3 loop is CASSDSLSTEAFF. The CDR3, as DNA: TGTGCCAGCAGTGACTCGTTGAGCACTGAAGCTTTCTTT.

The chain employs TRBV2 and TRBJ2-7; a weak D match, TRBD1 (5 bases). The V gene's germline CDR1 is SNHLY and CDR2 FYNNEI. V shed 7 bases and J shed 6 bases, with 16 bases lying between them. This CDR3 has 13 amino acids. The CDR3 sequence: CASKGQGASEQYF. CDR3 nucleotides: TGTGCCAGCAAGGGGCAGGGCGCATCCGAGCAGTACTTC. The full variable domain, its missing parts supplied by reference TRBV2 and TRBJ2-7, is EPEVTQTPSHQVTQMGQEVILRCVPISNHLYFYWYRQILGQKVEFLVSFYNNEISEKSEIFDDQFSVERPDGSNFTLKIRSTKLEDSAMYFCASKGQGASEQYFGPGTRLTVT.

The table lists this clone with a count of one. The chain links TRBV6-5 to TRBJ1-2; D is unresolved. CDR3 size: 13 residues. In germline, CDR1 is MNHEY, CDR2 SVGAGI. V was cut by 2 bases and J by 7 bases, with 11 bases left in between. CDR3 nucleotides: TGTGCCAGCAGTTACCGGCCCACGGGTGGCTACACCTTC. It encodes CASSYRPTGGYTF.

The CDR3 nucleotides read TGTGCCAGCGGACAGGGAAAATACTATGGCTACACCTTC. Its translation: CASGQGKYYGYTF. V and J are TRBV28 and TRBJ1-2, with 8 bases lining up with TRBD1. Germline trimming cut 8 bases from V and 3 bases from J; bases unmatched to any gene: 5. This CDR3 region has 13 residues. Germline-derived CDR1 and CDR2 are MDHEN and SYDVKM.

CDR3 amino acids: CASSPRSRVLSGNTIYF. The DNA for the CDR3 is TGTGCCAGCAGCCCGAGAAGTCGGGTACTCTCTGGAAACACCATATATTTT. The V call is TRBV11-2, the J call TRBJ1-3; no firm D call. The CDR3 is 17 residues long. With 5 bases removed from V and 0 bases from J, the gap between germline ends came to 17 bases. Germline CDR1 reads SGHAT; CDR2 reads FQNNGV.

This chain links TRBV7-9 with TRBJ1-4, with 7 bases aligning to TRBD1. The trim removed 5 bases at V and 2 bases at J, leaving 5 bases unmatched. From germline, CDR1 is SEHNR and CDR2 FQNEAQ (reference sequence). The CDR3 runs to 15 residues. The CDR3 DNA follows: TGTGCCAGCAGCACCAGACAGGGCACTAATGAAAAACTGTTTTTT. The encoded protein is CASSTRQGTNEKLFF.

V and J are TRBV6-5 and TRBJ1-6; TRBD1 agrees at 9 bases. The CDR3 sequence is 13 residues long. V dropped 9 bases and J dropped 10; count of bases not matched to a gene: 7. The V gene's germline CDR1 is MNHEY and CDR2 SVGAGI. The CDR3 reads CASRGTGTSPLHF. The CDR3 DNA sequence: TGTGCCAGTAGAGGGACAGGGACCTCACCCCTCCACTTT.

This clone was counted only a few times. The rearrangement links TRBV6-1 to TRBJ2-7, with TRBD2 identical over 7 bases. CDR3 size: 14 residues. The V gene end was trimmed by 0 bases and the J gene end by 3 bases; junction bases not matched to a gene: 2. The germline gives CDR1 MNHNS, CDR2 SASEGT. The CDR3 loop is CASSEAGLVYEQYF. DNA for the CDR3: TGTGCCAGCAGTGAAGCAGGACTAGTCTACGAGCAGTACTTC.